This T cell receptor beta chain was captured by sequencing in a study of T cell responses to AZD1222 COVID-19 vaccine. Study-wide background: Pooling was applied to second doses at about 4 or about 12 weeks.

The CDR3 loop spans 16 amino acids. Germline CDR1 reads SQVTM; CDR2 reads ANQGSEA. Trimming at V came to 0 bases and at J to 5 bases, leaving 10 bases not matched to a gene. Whole-study findings and limits: Donors were mostly white British, more females; clonal diversity possibly underestimated. Distributed over spike, vaccine-associated CD4 TCRs predominated at 160-218 and 743-854.

Concerning this clone: The antigen is not known.

Sequencing used immunoSEQ multiplex PCR; TCRdb keeps in-frame clones, though not all of them. This sample carries 160,000 or so clones, around nine tenths of them seen once, and the ten largest clones take less than 3%. This specimen was peripheral blood, taken on day 0 of AZD1222 vaccination. This receptor was taken from an adult in good health. This sequence joins TRBV29-1 and TRBJ1-1; 9 positions agree with TRBD1. The DNA for the CDR3 is TGCAGCGTTGAAGATCTCCAGACAGGGGGAAGAACTGAAGCTTTCTTT. Protein product: CSVEDLQTGGRTEAFF.